Here is one T cell receptor beta chain with its context. Looked up from germline, CDR1 is MDHEN and CDR2 is SYDVKM. The CDR3 runs to 11 residues. The V end lost 7 bases, the J end lost 2 bases, and 6 bases lay between the germline ends. The data are from a study of shared clonotypes between healthy human individuals. Assay: immunoSEQ multiplex PCR; the TCRdb copy retains only in-frame clones and omits some. The profile covers fewer than 3 million clones, with around 93% appearing a single time and 0.37% taken by the ten largest. This sequence joins TRBV28 and TRBJ2-7; no clear D. The material sequenced was naive CD4+ T cells from PBMCs. Subset denoted: CD45RA+ positively selected. The sequence came from a man younger than 35 in good health. Some clones in this sample may be carry-over from other donors' samples. The CDR3 DNA is TGTGCCAGCACCTCCCCCTACGAGCAGTACTTC. Translating gives CASTSPYEQYF.